Reported below is one T cell receptor (beta chain). Its antigen is unknown. The sample is drawn from a study of CD8+ T cells in alopecia areata. Findings and caveats of the study: When scalp samples are sequenced, resident alphabeta T cells of normal skin are also captured. Normal scalp showed lower clonality than lesional scalp, especially alopecia totalis/universalis.

RNA, once extracted, was reverse transcribed into cDNA for use as the sequencing template. Profiling relied on immunoSEQ multiplex PCR, and the TCRdb table lists in-frame clones only, not all of them. The profile covers some 160,000 clones, with around two thirds appearing a single time and roughly a third taken by the ten largest. Germline lookup yields CDR1 MNHNS and CDR2 SASEGT. V shed 7 bases and J shed 2 bases, with 17 bases lying between them. The CDR3 is 15 amino acids. The researchers isolated CD4+ and CD8+ T cells from PBMCs by sorting. The source of this sequence is a human donor in good health. Sequenced input: CD8+ T cells sorted from blood. V is TRBV6-1 and J is TRBJ2-5; D is uncertain. The DNA for the CDR3 is TGTGCCAGCACGTTCTCTAGACTGAAACAAGAGACCCAGTACTTC. It encodes CASTFSRLKQETQYF.